This T cell receptor beta chain comes out of a study of cytomegalovirus exposure and HLA in healthy donors. Whole-study context: The 130 or so validation repertoires and the roughly 680 first-cohort repertoires shared a platform, a later analysis reported. General observations from the study: According to a later analysis, TCR clusters from the first cohort tended to co-occur in the 120 or so validation repertoires.

The CDR3 totals 15 residues. Germline CDR1 and CDR2: GTSNPN and SVGIG (reference sequence). Between the trimmed V and J ends, which lost 0 bases and 5 bases, there was a span of 15 bases. Measured with immunoSEQ multiplex PCR; TCRdb has only the in-frame clones, and not every one. There are 50,000 to 65,000 clones in the sample; roughly 94% occur only once, and around 7% lies in the top ten. Comments on this clone: Its antigen is as yet unknown.

The V gene is TRBV30, the J gene TRBJ2-3, with D possibly matching TRBD1 (6 bases). Material for sequencing was PBMCs. This clonotype originated in a woman aged 18-29 years in good health and CMV-seropositive. The CDR3, as DNA: TGTGCCTGGAGTGTCTACACAGGGTTGAAAGATACGCAGTATTTT. Amino acid sequence: CAWSVYTGLKDTQYF.